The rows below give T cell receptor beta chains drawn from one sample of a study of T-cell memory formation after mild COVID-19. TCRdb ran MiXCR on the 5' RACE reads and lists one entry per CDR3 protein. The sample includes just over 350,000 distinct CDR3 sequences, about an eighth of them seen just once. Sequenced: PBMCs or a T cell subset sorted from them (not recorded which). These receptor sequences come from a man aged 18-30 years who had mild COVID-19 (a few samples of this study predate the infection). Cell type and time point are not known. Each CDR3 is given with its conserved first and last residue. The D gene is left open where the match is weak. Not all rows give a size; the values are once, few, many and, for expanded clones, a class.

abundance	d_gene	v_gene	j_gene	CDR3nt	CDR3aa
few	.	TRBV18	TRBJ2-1	TGTGCCAGCTCACCACCCACTTGGTACAGGACCTACAATGAGCAGTTCTTC	CASSPPTWYRTYNEQFF
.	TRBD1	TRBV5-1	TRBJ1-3	TGCGCCAGCAGCACCCAGGGGGCAGGAGGAAACACCATATATTTT	CASSTQGAGGNTIYF
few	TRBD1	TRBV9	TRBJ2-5	TGTGCCAGCAGCGGAAGGACAGGGTCACAAGAGACCCAGTACTTC	CASSGRTGSQETQYF
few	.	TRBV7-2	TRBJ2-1	TGTGCCAGCAGCCCCTCCCCGGGGGAATACAATGAGCAGTTCTTC	CASSPSPGEYNEQFF
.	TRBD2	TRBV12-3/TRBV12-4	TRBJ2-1	TGTGCCAGCAGAGAAGGGACTAGCGGGGTGAGCTCCTACAATGAGCAGTTCTTC	CASREGTSGVSSYNEQFF
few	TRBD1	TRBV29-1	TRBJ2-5	TGCAGCGTTGGATGGGACAGGCCCTCGGAGACCCAGTACTTC	CSVGWDRPSETQYF
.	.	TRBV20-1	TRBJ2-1	TGCAGTGCTGCCGGGATGTACAATGAGCAGTTCTTC	CSAAGMYNEQFF
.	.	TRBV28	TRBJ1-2	TGTGCCAGCACCGAAAACGCGGGACGAGCGGGGGGCTATGGCTACACCTTC	CASTENAGRAGGYGYTF
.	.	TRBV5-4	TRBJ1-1	TGTGCCAGCAGCTTGGTTTCGGGAAAAGACAGAGAAGCTTTCTTT	CASSLVSGKDREAFF
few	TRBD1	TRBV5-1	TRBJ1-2	TGCGCCAGCAGCTCGGACAGGGATCTCGGCTACACCTTC	CASSSDRDLGYTF
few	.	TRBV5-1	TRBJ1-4	TGCGCCAGCGGGGAGCGTGCAACTAATGAAAAACTGTTTTTT	CASGERATNEKLFF
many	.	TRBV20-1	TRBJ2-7	TGCAGTGCCCAGCCTCTCGGGGCCTCAGGCGAGCAGTACTTC	CSAQPLGASGEQYF
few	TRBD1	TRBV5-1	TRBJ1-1	TGCGCCAGCAGCTGGGGACAGGGGACTACGACTGAAGCTTTCTTT	CASSWGQGTTTEAFF
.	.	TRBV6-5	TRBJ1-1	TGTGCCAGCAGACCTAACCCCAACTTGATGAACACTGAAGCTTTCTTT	CASRPNPNLMNTEAFF
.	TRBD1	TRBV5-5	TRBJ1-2	TGTGCCAGCAGCCACAGGGGATCGGACTATGGCTACACCTTC	CASSHRGSDYGYTF
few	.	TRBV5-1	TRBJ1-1	TGCGCCAGCAGCTTCCGGGACACCAACACTGAAGCTTTCTTT	CASSFRDTNTEAFF
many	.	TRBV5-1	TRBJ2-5	TGCGCCAGCAGCACGGGGGACAAGCAGACGGAGACCCAGTACTTC	CASSTGDKQTETQYF
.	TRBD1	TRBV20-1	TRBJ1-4	TGCAGTGCCCCTAGACAGGGGACTAATGAAAAACTGTTTTTT	CSAPRQGTNEKLFF
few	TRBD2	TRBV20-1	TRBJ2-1	TGCAGTGCTAGAGATTTGCGGGGGAGATACAATGAGCAGTTCTTC	CSARDLRGRYNEQFF
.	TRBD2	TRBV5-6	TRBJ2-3	TGTGCCAGCAGCCTACGGGGGGGCCATTCAGATACGCAGTATTTT	CASSLRGGHSDTQYF
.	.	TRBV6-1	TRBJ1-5	TGTGCCAGCAGTGAAGCGCCTTTGTTACGAGACAGTCGGCAGCCCCAGCATTTT	CASSEAPLLRDSRQPQHF
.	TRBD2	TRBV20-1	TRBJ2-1	TGCAGTGCTAAAACTAGCGGGGGTTGGAATGAGCAGTTCTTC	CSAKTSGGWNEQFF
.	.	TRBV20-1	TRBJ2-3	TGCAGTGCTAGAATTAGTACGAACACAGATACGCAGTATTTT	CSARISTNTDTQYF
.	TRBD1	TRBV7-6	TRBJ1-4	TGTGCCAGCAGCTTAGAAGGGGACAGTAATGAAAAACTGTTTTTT	CASSLEGDSNEKLFF
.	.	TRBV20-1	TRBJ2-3	TGCAGTGCTAAGGGTGGGGTGGATACGCAGTATTTT	CSAKGGVDTQYF
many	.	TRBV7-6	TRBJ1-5	TGTGCCAGCAGCTTACAATCAGGGGTCAATCAGCCCCAGCATTTT	CASSLQSGVNQPQHF
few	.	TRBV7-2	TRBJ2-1	TGTGCCAGCAGCTTCAGACGTCTAGGGAGCTCCTACAATGAGCAGTTCTTC	CASSFRRLGSSYNEQFF
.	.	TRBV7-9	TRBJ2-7	TGTGCCAGCAGCTTATCAGATCCCTACGAGCAGTACTTC	CASSLSDPYEQYF
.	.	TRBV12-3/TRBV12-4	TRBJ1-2	TGTGCCAGCAGTTTAGGGCAGGTGTATGGCTACACCTTC	CASSLGQVYGYTF
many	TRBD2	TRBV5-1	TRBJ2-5	TGCGCCAGCACTCGGACTAGCGGGGGCCGAGAGACCCAGTACTTC	CASTRTSGGRETQYF
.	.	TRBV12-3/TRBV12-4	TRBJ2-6	TGTGCCAGCAGTCTGGGGGACATCGCGGGGGCCAACGTCCTGACTTTC	CASSLGDIAGANVLTF
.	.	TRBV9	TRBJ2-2	TGTGCCAGCAGTCACACAGAGCCTCCCGGGGAGCTGTTTTTT	CASSHTEPPGELFF
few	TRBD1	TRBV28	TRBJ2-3	TGTGCCAGCAGTAAGCGACAGGGGACATCCGTCGCAGACACGCAGTATTTT	CASSKRQGTSVADTQYF
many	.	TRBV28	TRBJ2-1	TGTGCCCTGCTGGCGTCGGGGGCCTCCTACAATGAGCAGTTCTTC	CALLASGASYNEQFF
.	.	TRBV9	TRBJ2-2	TGTGCCAGCAGCGTAGCTTCTGGCCGACCCTTTGGGCTGTTTTTT	CASSVASGRPFGLFF
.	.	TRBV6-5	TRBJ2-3	TGTGCCAGCAGTTACCTCCGGGACGTCGGCACAGATACGCAGTATTTT	CASSYLRDVGTDTQYF
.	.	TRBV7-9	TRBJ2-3	TGTGCCAGCAGGACGGGGACTAGCACAGATACGCAGTATTTT	CASRTGTSTDTQYF
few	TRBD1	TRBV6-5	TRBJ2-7	TGTGCCAGCACCAACAGGAAGGACAGGGCCTACGAGCAGTACTTC	CASTNRKDRAYEQYF
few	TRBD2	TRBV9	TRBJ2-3	TGTGCCAGCAACGGGGGGGCCCGTGCCGATACGCAGTATTTT	CASNGGARADTQYF
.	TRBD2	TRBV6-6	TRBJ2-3	TGTGCCAGCAGTTACTCGCATGCGGGGGGAACAGATACGCAGTATTTT	CASSYSHAGGTDTQYF
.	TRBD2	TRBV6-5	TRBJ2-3	TGTGCCGTCACCCGCCGGGGGGTGCGGACGGGAACGCAGTATTTT	CAVTRRGVRTGTQYF
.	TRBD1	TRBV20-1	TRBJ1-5	TGCAGTGCCGCCACAGGGGGTCAGCCCCAGCATTTT	CSAATGGQPQHF
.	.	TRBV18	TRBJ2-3	TGTGCCAGCTCACCACGGCAGTACAGACCGTACACAGATACGCAGTATTTT	CASSPRQYRPYTDTQYF
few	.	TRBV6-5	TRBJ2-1	TGTGCCAGCAGTTACGCGGGGTCGGGTGAGCAGTTCTTC	CASSYAGSGEQFF
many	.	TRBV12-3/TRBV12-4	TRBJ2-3	TGTGCCAGCAGTTTAGTGTTGGATGGGGATACGCAGTATTTT	CASSLVLDGDTQYF